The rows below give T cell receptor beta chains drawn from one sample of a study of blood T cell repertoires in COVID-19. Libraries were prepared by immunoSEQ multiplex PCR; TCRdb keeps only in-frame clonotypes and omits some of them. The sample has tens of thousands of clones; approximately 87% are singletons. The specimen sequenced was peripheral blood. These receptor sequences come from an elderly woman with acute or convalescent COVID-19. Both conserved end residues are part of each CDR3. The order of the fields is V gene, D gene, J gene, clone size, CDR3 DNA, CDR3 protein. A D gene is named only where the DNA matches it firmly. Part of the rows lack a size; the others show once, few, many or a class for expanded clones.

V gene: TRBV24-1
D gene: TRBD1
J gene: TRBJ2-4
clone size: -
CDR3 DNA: TGTGCCACCAGTCCAGGACAGGGCAAAAACATTCAGTACTTC
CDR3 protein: CATSPGQGKNIQYF

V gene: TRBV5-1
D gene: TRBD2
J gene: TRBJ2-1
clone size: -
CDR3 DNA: TGCGCCAGCAGCTTGGATCCTAGCGGGAGAGCAAATGAGCAGTTCTTC
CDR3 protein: CASSLDPSGRANEQFF

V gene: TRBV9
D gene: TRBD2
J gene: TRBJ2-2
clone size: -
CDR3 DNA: TGTGCCAGTTCGGGAGGTCCGAACACCGGGGAGCTGTTTTTT
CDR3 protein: CASSGGPNTGELFF

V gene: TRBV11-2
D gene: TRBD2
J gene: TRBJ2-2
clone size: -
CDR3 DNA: TGTGCCAGCAGGCTGGCGGGAGGGTACACCGGGGAGCTGTTTTTT
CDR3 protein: CASRLAGGYTGELFF

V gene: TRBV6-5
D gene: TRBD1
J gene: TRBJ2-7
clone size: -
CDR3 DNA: TGTGCCAGCAGTACCGGACAGGGGTGGGGCGAGCAGTACTTC
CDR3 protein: CASSTGQGWGEQYF

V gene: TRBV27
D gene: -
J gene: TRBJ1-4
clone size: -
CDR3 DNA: TGTGCCAGCAGTTTATCGACGGGTGAAAAACTGTTTTTT
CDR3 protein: CASSLSTGEKLFF

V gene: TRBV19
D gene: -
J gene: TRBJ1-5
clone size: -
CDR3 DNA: TGTGCCAGTAGCCCGCCCGGGGTTAGGGATCAGCCCCAGCATTTT
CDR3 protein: CASSPPGVRDQPQHF

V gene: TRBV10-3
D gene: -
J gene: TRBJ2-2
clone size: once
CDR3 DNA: TGTGCCATCAGTGATAAGGTAGCAGGGGAGCTGTTTTTT
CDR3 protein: CAISDKVAGELFF

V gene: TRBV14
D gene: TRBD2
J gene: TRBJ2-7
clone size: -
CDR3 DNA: TGTGCCAGCAGCCAAGTCGGGAGGCTACAGACCTACGAGCAGTACTTC
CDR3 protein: CASSQVGRLQTYEQYF

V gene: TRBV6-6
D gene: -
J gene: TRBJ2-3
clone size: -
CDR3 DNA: TGTGCCAGCAGCCAGGGGGATACGCAGTATTTT
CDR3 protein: CASSQGDTQYF

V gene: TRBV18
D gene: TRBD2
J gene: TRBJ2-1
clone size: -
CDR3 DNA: TGTGCCAGCTCACCAGAGTCTTCGGGACTAGCTCTCAATGAGCAGTTCTTC
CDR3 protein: CASSPESSGLALNEQFF

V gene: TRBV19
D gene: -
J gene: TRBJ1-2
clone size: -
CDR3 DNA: TGTGCCAGTAGTCCGGGGGGTAACTATGGCTACACCTTC
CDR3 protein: CASSPGGNYGYTF

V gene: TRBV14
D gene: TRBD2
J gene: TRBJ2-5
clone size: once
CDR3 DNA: TGTGCCAGCAGCCAAGTGGGAAGCGGGAGGATAATGGAGACCCAGTACTTC
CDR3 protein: CASSQVGSGRIMETQYF

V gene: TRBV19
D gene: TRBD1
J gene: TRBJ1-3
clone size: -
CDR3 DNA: TGTGCCAGTAGTAGTAGGGGGGGACAGGGACCAACTGGAAACACCATATATTTT
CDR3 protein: CASSSRGGQGPTGNTIYF

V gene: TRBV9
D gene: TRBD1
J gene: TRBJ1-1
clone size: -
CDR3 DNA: TGTGCCAGCAGCGTGACGGGACAGTCGAACACTGAAGCTTTCTTT
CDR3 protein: CASSVTGQSNTEAFF

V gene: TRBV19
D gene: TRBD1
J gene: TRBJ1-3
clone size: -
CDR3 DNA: TGTGCCAGTAGCATCCTGGGACAGCTTATCTCTGGAAACACCATATATTTT
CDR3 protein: CASSILGQLISGNTIYF

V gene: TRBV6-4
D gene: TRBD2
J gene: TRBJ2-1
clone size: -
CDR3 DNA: TGTGCCAGCAGTGACCCGGCTAGCGGGAGCAATGAGCAGTTCTTC
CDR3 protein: CASSDPASGSNEQFF

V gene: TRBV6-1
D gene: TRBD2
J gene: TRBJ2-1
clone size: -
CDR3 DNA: TGTGCCAGCAGTAAAGCGGGAGTGGGCAATGAGCAGTTCTTC
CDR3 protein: CASSKAGVGNEQFF

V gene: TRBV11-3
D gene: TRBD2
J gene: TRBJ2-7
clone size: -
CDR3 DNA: TGTGCCAGCAGCTCCGGGGGGGCCTCCTACGAGCAGTACTTC
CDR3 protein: CASSSGGASYEQYF

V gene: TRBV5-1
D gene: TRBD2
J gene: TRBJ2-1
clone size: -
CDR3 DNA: TGCGCCAGCAGCCTACTGAATAGCGGGGGGAGGGATGAGCAGTTCTTC
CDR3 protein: CASSLLNSGGRDEQFF

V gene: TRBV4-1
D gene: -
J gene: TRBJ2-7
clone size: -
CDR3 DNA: TGCGCCAGCAGCCAAGTAACATCATACACCGAGCAGTACTTC
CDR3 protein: CASSQVTSYTEQYF

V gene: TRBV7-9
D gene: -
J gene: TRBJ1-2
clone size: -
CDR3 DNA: TGTGCCAGCAGTCCGCCGGGACTTGACGTCTATGGCTACACCTTC
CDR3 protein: CASSPPGLDVYGYTF

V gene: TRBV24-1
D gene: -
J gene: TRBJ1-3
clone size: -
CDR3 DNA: TGTGCCACCAGTGATCGGACAGAACGAAACTCTGGAAACACCATATATTTT
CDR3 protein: CATSDRTERNSGNTIYF

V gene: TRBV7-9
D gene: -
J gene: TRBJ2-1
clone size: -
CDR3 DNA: TGTGCCAGCAGCCGCCGGGATCCCAACAATGAGCAGTTCTTC
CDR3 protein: CASSRRDPNNEQFF

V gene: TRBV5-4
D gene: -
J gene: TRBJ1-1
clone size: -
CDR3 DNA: TGTGCCAGCAGCTGGGGCATTTTGGGAGGTGAAGCTTTCTTT
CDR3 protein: CASSWGILGGEAFF

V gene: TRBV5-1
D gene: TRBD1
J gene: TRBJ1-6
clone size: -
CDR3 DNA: TGCGCCAGCAGCATTGGACAGGGAGACGATTCACCCCTCCACTTT
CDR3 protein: CASSIGQGDDSPLHF

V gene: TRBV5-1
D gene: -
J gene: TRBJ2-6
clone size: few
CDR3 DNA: TGCGCCAGCAGCTTGGCGGGATCAAGCTCTGGGGCCAACGTCCTGACTTTC
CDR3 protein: CASSLAGSSSGANVLTF

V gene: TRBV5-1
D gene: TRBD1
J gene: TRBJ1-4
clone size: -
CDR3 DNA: TGCGCCAGCAGTCGGACAGGGGGCGAGGGTGAAAAACTGTTTTTT
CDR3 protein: CASSRTGGEGEKLFF

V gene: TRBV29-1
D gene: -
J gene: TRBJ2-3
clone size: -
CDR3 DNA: TGCAGCGTCGCTTTGGCTGGGGGCCCGACAGATACGCAGTATTTT
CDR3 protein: CSVALAGGPTDTQYF

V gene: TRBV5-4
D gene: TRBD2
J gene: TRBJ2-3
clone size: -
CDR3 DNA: TGTGCCAGCAGCCGGGGACTAGCGGGGGGCTCTAGCACAGATACGCAGTATTTT
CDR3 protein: CASSRGLAGGSSTDTQYF

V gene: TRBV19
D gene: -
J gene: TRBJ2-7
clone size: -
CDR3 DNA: TGTGCCAGTAGTGTGGGCAGGATTACCTACGAGCAGTACTTC
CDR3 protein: CASSVGRITYEQYF

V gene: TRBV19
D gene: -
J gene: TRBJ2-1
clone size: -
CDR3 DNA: TGTGCCAGTAGTATGGTAGCCCGACTAGATCGAGTCTACAATGAGCAGTTCTTC
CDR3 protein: CASSMVARLDRVYNEQFF

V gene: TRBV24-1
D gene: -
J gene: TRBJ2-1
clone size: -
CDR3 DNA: TGTGCCACCAGTGATCCGGGACTCCCGGCGAATGAGCAGTTCTTC
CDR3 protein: CATSDPGLPANEQFF